This is a list of T cell receptor beta chains from one sample in a study of blood T cells in healthy people across ages. TCRdb re-analysed the 5' RACE reads in MiXCR, keeping a single row per CDR3 protein. The sample comprises roughly 1.4 million distinct CDR3 sequences, around 55% of which are singletons, and 6.5% to 8% rests with the top ten. The sequenced sample was blood. These receptors were collected from a man in his late teens or twenties in good health. The CDR3 runs from the conserved cysteine through the conserved F or W. The D gene is left open where the match is weak. The size entry is marked missing in some rows and otherwise reads once, few, many or a size class.

CDR3nt	CDR3aa	abundance	v_gene	j_gene	d_gene
TGTGCCAGCAGTTACTCGATGGGGCAGGGTACTCTGCAGACGCCCCAGCATTTT	CASSYSMGQGTLQTPQHF	few	TRBV6-5	TRBJ1-5	.
TGCGCCAGCAGCTTGGCGACAGCGGTCAATGAGCAGTTCTTC	CASSLATAVNEQFF	.	TRBV5-1	TRBJ2-1	.
TGTGCCAGCAGTGAATTTCGGGGATACAACTACGAGCAGTACTTC	CASSEFRGYNYEQYF	few	TRBV25-1	TRBJ2-7	.
TGTGCCATCAGTGAGTCGTTTTCTAGCGGGGTCCAAGAGACCCAGTACTTC	CAISESFSSGVQETQYF	.	TRBV10-3	TRBJ2-5	TRBD2
TGTGCCAGCAGCACCACGACGGGGGGTAATTCACCCCTCCACTTT	CASSTTTGGNSPLHF	few	TRBV9	TRBJ1-6	.
TGTGCCAGCAGCTACTCTGGCGGGGGAACCTACGAGCAGTACTTC	CASSYSGGGTYEQYF	.	TRBV6-5	TRBJ2-7	TRBD2
TGTGCCAGCAGCCAAGGAGGGGCAGAGTATAATTCACCCCTCCACTTT	CASSQGGAEYNSPLHF	.	TRBV13	TRBJ1-6	.
TGTGCCAGCAGTTCGGTGCAGCGGGAGAACTTTGAGCAGTTCTTC	CASSSVQRENFEQFF	.	TRBV27	TRBJ2-1	TRBD2
TGCAGTGCGGACGGGTCGGGCTACGAGCAGTACTTC	CSADGSGYEQYF	few	TRBV20-1	TRBJ2-7	.
TGCAGCGTGAGGGACCTTAATGAAAAACTGTTTTTT	CSVRDLNEKLFF	.	TRBV29-1	TRBJ1-4	.
TGCAGTGCTAGAGATGGAGGCAAACAAGAGACCCAGTACTTC	CSARDGGKQETQYF	.	TRBV20-1	TRBJ2-5	.
TGCAGTGCTAGACTGACAGGGAGATGGACTGAAGCTTTCTTT	CSARLTGRWTEAFF	.	TRBV20-1	TRBJ1-1	TRBD1
TGTGCCAGCAGTGAAATTAGGGAAGAGACCCAGTACTTC	CASSEIREETQYF	.	TRBV6-1	TRBJ2-5	.
TGTGCCAGCAGTTACTCGGACAGGGGAAGAGGGTACGAGCAGTACTTC	CASSYSDRGRGYEQYF	.	TRBV6-5	TRBJ2-7	TRBD1
TGTGCCAGCAGTGAAGCCCATGAAGGCCCCGGAAACACCATATATTTT	CASSEAHEGPGNTIYF	.	TRBV2	TRBJ1-3	.
TGCAGTGCTAGAGATTCAGGGGCTGGCGGGGAGCTGTTTTTT	CSARDSGAGGELFF	.	TRBV20-1	TRBJ2-2	.
TGTGCCAGCAGTTCTCAGGGCAGCCCCTACGAGCAGTACTTC	CASSSQGSPYEQYF	few	TRBV6-2/TRBV6-3	TRBJ2-7	.
TGTGCCAGCAGTTTTGGGACTAGCGGGGCGAATGAGCAGTTCTTC	CASSFGTSGANEQFF	few	TRBV27	TRBJ2-1	TRBD2
TGCGCCAGCAGCTACACAGCGGGAGGGCCTTACGAGCAGTACTTC	CASSYTAGGPYEQYF	.	TRBV5-1	TRBJ2-7	TRBD2
TGTGCCACCAGTGCCGCTGACGAGCAGTACTTC	CATSAADEQYF	few	TRBV24-1	TRBJ2-7	.
TGTGCCAGCAGTGGCGGTACGGCTGGCAATCAGCCCCAGCATTTT	CASSGGTAGNQPQHF	few	TRBV2	TRBJ1-5	.
TGTGCCAGCAACACAGCGGGGGGAGTCTCCTACGAGCAGTACTTC	CASNTAGGVSYEQYF	.	TRBV11-2	TRBJ2-7	TRBD2
TGTGCCAGCAGACCAGACGGGACTAGCTATACCTACGAGCAGTACTTC	CASRPDGTSYTYEQYF	few	TRBV6-2/TRBV6-3	TRBJ2-7	TRBD2
TGTGCCAGCAGCTTAGGGGGGGTGGGTCTCTTAACAGATACGCAGTATTTT	CASSLGGVGLLTDTQYF	.	TRBV7-8	TRBJ2-3	.
TGTGCCAGCAGTTACGCAGCCCCGGGGCGTCGTTACGGCTACACCTTC	CASSYAAPGRRYGYTF	.	TRBV27	TRBJ1-2	.
TGCGCCAGCAGCCCAGGGGAGACGGGGTCAGATGGCTACACCTTC	CASSPGETGSDGYTF	.	TRBV4-1	TRBJ1-2	.
TGTGCCAGCACGCCTCGCCCGTCGGGACGCTACACCTTC	CASTPRPSGRYTF	once	TRBV6-1	TRBJ1-2	.
TGCAGTGCTAGAGCCTTCGCTAGGGAGACCCAGTACTTC	CSARAFARETQYF	.	TRBV20-1	TRBJ2-5	.
TGTGCCAGCAGCCCCGACGCGGGACAGGGGCTATCTGGGGCCAACGTCCTGACTTTC	CASSPDAGQGLSGANVLTF	few	TRBV4-2	TRBJ2-6	TRBD1
TGTGCCAGCAGCCCCAGGGGAGGGGACTGTGGCTACACCTTC	CASSPRGGDCGYTF	.	TRBV21-1	TRBJ1-2	.
TGTGCCAGCAGTGAGAGGGGTCCGTACAATGAGCAGTTCTTC	CASSERGPYNEQFF	.	TRBV2	TRBJ2-1	.